The clone carrying this T cell receptor beta chain was seen only a few times. Its antigen is not identified. The data were obtained in a study of cytomegalovirus exposure and HLA in healthy donors. The V and J ends lost 4 bases and 8 bases respectively, with 15 bases between them. The germline V gene encodes CDR1 SGHVS and CDR2 FNYEAQ. The CDR3 sequence is 14 residues long. Regarding the study as a whole: Accurate HLA-A and HLA-B prediction from TCR beta sequences was reported for most subjects. Presence/absence results assume similar sequencing depth per donor, which may not hold.

Vbeta (60) and Jbeta (13) primers were used in the PCR. The assay was immunoSEQ multiplex PCR, and TCRdb's table has in-frame clones only and misses some. This repertoire shows fewer than 150,000 clones, approximately 80% found once; its top ten account for 4.5% to 6%. The material sequenced was PBMCs. This sequence joins TRBV7-6 and TRBJ2-1; a weak D match, TRBD2 (6 bases). The receptor's source is a male donor in good health and CMV-seronegative. For the CDR3, the DNA is TGTGCCAGCAGCTCGCAGGCGGCTAGCGATGAGCAGTTCTTC. This gives the protein CASSSQAASDEQFF.